This TCR beta chain was identified during a study of blood T cell repertoires in COVID-19. Study-wide context: Whether acute or convalescent, the COVID-19 samples came from the United States, Italy and Spain. From T cells, B-cell-depleted T cells, or PBMCs came the material, which was cDNA or gDNA.

The CDR3 length is 14 residues. Trimming took 9 bases from V and 6 from J; bases not matched to a gene: 10. From germline, CDR1 is LNHDA and CDR2 SQIVND (reference sequence). Participants were aged about 18 to 100 years from some 24 US areas. Which cohort a participant joined came from the clinical history participants gave. Sequenced by immunoSEQ multiplex PCR; TCRdb stores in-frame clones only, minus some. The sample has 130,000 to 150,000 clones, around 87% seen once. The J gene is TRBJ2-7, the V gene TRBV19, with TRBD1 matching over 11 bases. The sequence derives from a woman in her 30s with acute COVID-19. The sample comprised PBMCs or T cells enriched from blood (not recorded which). CDR3 sequence (DNA): TGTGCCAGCAGGAGGCGGGACAGGGGGAGCGAGCAGTACTTC. Amino acid sequence: CASRRRDRGSEQYF.